The 13 T cell receptor beta chains given below trace back to one sample, sequenced in a study of cytomegalovirus exposure and HLA in healthy donors. Repertoires were generated with immunoSEQ multiplex PCR, while TCRdb's copy carries only in-frame clones and drops some. The sample holds more than 110,000 clones, about 90% seen once. Material: PBMCs. These receptors all stem from a woman between 18 and 29 years old in good health and CMV-seropositive.

The chain is built from TRBV7-2 and TRBJ2-1; 8 bases line up with TRBD1. This CDR3 contains 15 residues. Germline CDR1 SGHTA, CDR2 FQGNSA. Germline trimming cut 5 bases from V and 6 bases from J; bases unmatched to any gene: 9. CDR3 sequence (DNA): TGTGCCAGCAGCGTCGACAGGGGATGGGGCAATGAGCAGTTCTTC. It translates to CASSVDRGWGNEQFF.

The J gene is TRBJ2-2, the V gene TRBV5-1; TRBD1 matches 12 bases. CDR1 is SGHRS and CDR2 is YFSETQ in the germline V gene. Unmatched junction bases numbered 1, after V lost 5 bases and J lost 2 bases. The CDR3 runs to 15 residues. The CDR3 is CASRGQGANTGELFF. CDR3 nucleotides: TGCGCCAGCAGGGGACAGGGGGCCAACACCGGGGAGCTGTTTTTT.

This sequence joins TRBV27 and TRBJ2-2; TRBD2 might be the D (6 bases). Germline CDR1 reads MNHEY; CDR2 reads SMNVEV (reference sequence). The CDR3 is made up of 15 amino acids. Trimming removed 3 bases from V and 0 bases from J, with 8 bases in between. Here the CDR3 reads CASSLSGANTGELFF. The CDR3 DNA reads TGTGCCAGCAGTTTGTCGGGGGCGAACACCGGGGAGCTGTTTTTT.

The J gene is TRBJ2-7, the V gene TRBV6-5; TRBD2 matches at 8 bases. CDR1 and CDR2 from the germline V gene are MNHEY and SVGAGI. Trimming removed 5 bases from V and 1 base from J; junction bases left unmatched: 1. The CDR3 is made up of 13 amino acids. The CDR3 sequence is CASSVAGSYEQYF. The CDR3 DNA is TGTGCCAGCAGTGTAGCGGGGTCCTACGAGCAGTACTTC.

The chain has TRBV27 and TRBJ2-1; possibly TRBD2 for D (6 bases). CDR1 is MNHEY, CDR2 SMNVEV, per germline (reference sequence). The CDR3 is made up of 16 amino acids. V lost 4 bases and J 0 bases, leaving 13 bases between the germline ends. The chain's CDR3 is CASSSLLALSYNEQFF. In nucleotides, the CDR3 is TGTGCCAGCAGTTCTCTCCTAGCGCTCTCCTACAATGAGCAGTTCTTC.

V is TRBV27 and J is TRBJ1-1, with a tentative D call TRBD1 (6 bases). CDR1 MNHEY and CDR2 SMNVEV come from the germline V gene (reference sequence). The CDR3 extends over 20 amino acids. The germline V and J ends were trimmed by 2 bases and 0 bases, with 25 bases remaining between them. The chain's CDR3 is CASSLIRGGDVRAMNTEAFF. The CDR3 DNA follows: TGTGCCAGCAGTTTAATCAGGGGAGGGGACGTCCGAGCTATGAACACTGAAGCTTTCTTT.

A single count supports this clone. The chain links TRBV12-5 to TRBJ2-3, with D maybe TRBD2 (5 bases). Germline V gene data show CDR1 as LGHNT and CDR2 as FRNRAP. The CDR3 totals 13 residues. Trimming took off 2 bases at V and 5 bases at J, with 8 bases between the two ends. The CDR3 protein is CASGLTAGDTQYF. CDR3 nucleotide sequence: TGTGCTAGTGGTTTGACTGCGGGAGATACGCAGTATTTT.

The chain employs TRBV27 and TRBJ2-5, with 10 bases that match TRBD2. CDR1 and CDR2 (germline): MNHEY, SMNVEV (reference sequence). With V trimmed by 5 bases and J by 5 bases, 5 bases remained unmatched. The CDR3 consists of 14 residues. In nucleotides, the CDR3 is TGTGCCAGCAGTAGGCTAGCGGGAGATGAGACCCAGTACTTC. Translation: CASSRLAGDETQYF.

This clone appeared once. The V and J genes are TRBV28 and TRBJ2-4; 10 bases are shared with TRBD1. The CDR3 length is 13 residues. Germline CDR1 and CDR2: MDHEN and SYDVKM. Trimming cost V 9 bases and J 7 bases; bases outside gene matches: 6. The CDR3: CASWDRGGNIQYF. For the CDR3, the DNA is TGTGCCAGTTGGGACAGGGGAGGGAACATTCAGTACTTC.

The chain is built from TRBV4-1 and TRBJ1-5; possible D gene TRBD1, 6 bases. The CDR3 consists of 15 residues. Trimming left V 4 bases short and J 7 bases short, with 17 bases between. Germline loops: CDR1 MGHRA, CDR2 YSYEKL. CDR3 sequence: CASSPHRGGRQPQHF. The CDR3 nucleotides read TGCGCCAGCAGCCCCCACCGGGGGGGCAGGCAGCCCCAGCATTTT.

The chain joins TRBV18 to TRBJ2-3; no firm D call. The CDR3 is 14 residues long. Trimming cost V 3 bases and J 2 bases, with 9 bases left between them. Per the germline V gene, CDR1 is KGHSH and CDR2 is LQKENI. CDR3 in DNA: TGTGCCAGCTCACCGAGTCCGCCCACAGATACGCAGTATTTT. The encoded protein is CASSPSPPTDTQYF.

The chain links TRBV19 to TRBJ1-1, with a tentative D call TRBD1 (6 bases). CDR1 and CDR2 (germline): LNHDA, SQIVND (reference sequence). Trimming took off 1 base at V and 11 bases at J, with 14 bases between the two ends. CDR3 length equals 13 residues. CDR3 nucleotide sequence: TGTGCCAGTAGTATAGTTTTCGCAGGGGTGGCTTTCTTT. Translated: CASSIVFAGVAFF.

The chain couples TRBV7-2 to TRBJ1-1, with 7 positions matching TRBD1. Germline V gene data show CDR1 as SGHTA and CDR2 as FQGNSA. This CDR3 contains 12 residues. V lost 3 bases and J lost 8; bases outside the gene matches: 3. The CDR3 spells CASSLTGLEAFF. The DNA for the CDR3 is TGTGCCAGCAGCTTGACAGGGTTGGAAGCTTTCTTT.